Sequencing of this T cell receptor (beta chain) was carried out in a study of tissue T cells after allogeneic stem cell transplantation. Findings and limits, study-wide: Motif-based clustering found tissue-specific repertoire signatures shared across patients, though few clones were shared.

V trimming: 3 bases; J trimming: 3 bases; junction bases outside the gene matches: 5. CDR1 is DFQATT, CDR2 SNEGSKA, per germline (reference sequence). The CDR3 is made up of 14 amino acids. Enrolled prospectively were adult allogeneic hematopoietic cell transplant recipients whose graft-versus-host disease was steroid-refractory. This clone appeared a few times. The target antigen is unknown. Only in-frame clones appear in the TCRdb table, and some are missing; sequencing was by immunoSEQ multiplex PCR. The table shows some 1,500 clones, with approximately 70% occurring only once. The TCR was taken from a male patient at least 60 years old with steroid-refractory graft-versus-host disease after an allogeneic stem cell transplant. Some of the T cells might come from the graft donor. The specimen comprised spleen tissue, sampled at autopsy. The V gene is TRBV20-1, the J gene TRBJ2-1; 7 nucleotides agree with TRBD1. CDR3 DNA sequence: TGCAGTGCTAGTATGTCAGGGGGCTACAATGAGCAGTTCTTC. Amino acid sequence: CSASMSGGYNEQFF.